The 19 T cell receptor beta chains below all came from one sample that was sequenced in a study of blood T cell repertoires in COVID-19. Using immunoSEQ multiplex PCR, the repertoire was profiled, and TCRdb retains in-frame clones only, with some absent. The sample yields some 29,000 clones, 80% to 90% seen once. The specimen sequenced was peripheral blood. The receptors come from an elderly woman with COVID-19, enrolled during active disease.

The V gene is TRBV5-1, the J gene TRBJ2-2; tentatively, D is TRBD1 (6 bases). The CDR3 is made up of 15 amino acids. CDR1 SGHRS and CDR2 YFSETQ come from the germline V gene. Trimming took 5 bases from V and 0 from J, leaving 11 bases between them. The chain's CDR3 is CASRLQGSNTGELFF. CDR3 nucleotide sequence: TGCGCCAGCAGGTTGCAGGGGTCGAACACCGGGGAGCTGTTTTTT.

Concerning this clone itself: Mismatch with germline at one junction end may stem from a read error. Other DNA sequences of this sample code for an identical CDR3. CDR3 loop: CASSQGQGGYGYTF. The CDR3 nucleotides are TGTGCCAGCAGCCAGGGACAGGGTGGATATGGCTACACCTTT. The rearrangement uses TRBV28 and TRBJ1-2; 9 bases align to TRBD1. The CDR3 sequence is 14 residues long. CDR1 and CDR2 (germline): MDHEN, SYDVKM.

Written as DNA, the CDR3 is TGTGCCAGCAGTGTAACTCCACCTGGAAACACCATATATTTT. Translated: CASSVTPPGNTIYF. The J gene is TRBJ1-3, the V gene TRBV5-6; D gene unclear. The CDR3 length is 14 residues. With 5 bases removed from V and 2 bases from J, the gap between germline ends came to 11 bases. Per the germline V gene, CDR1 is SGHDT and CDR2 is YYEEEE.

V and J are TRBV2 and TRBJ2-2, with TRBD2 identical over 7 bases. This CDR3 spans 14 amino acids. V was pared by 4 bases and J by 5 bases, with 4 bases of the junction left unmatched. Germline lookup yields CDR1 SNHLY and CDR2 FYNNEI. The CDR3 DNA is TGTGCCAGCAGTGTACTAGCGACGACCGGGGAGCTGTTTTTT. Its protein is CASSVLATTGELFF.

V usage is TRBV19 and J usage is TRBJ2-1; 8 bases agree with TRBD2. This CDR3 spans 16 amino acids. Looked up from germline, CDR1 is LNHDA and CDR2 is SQIVND (reference sequence). Trimming cost V 3 bases and J 4 bases; bases outside gene matches: 8. The CDR3 nucleotides are TGTGCCAGTAGTATCTTGGCGGGGGGTTCTTACAATGAGCAGTTCTTC. It codes for CASSILAGGSYNEQFF.

V usage is TRBV10-1 and J usage is TRBJ2-5; tentative D call: TRBD2 (6 bases). In germline, CDR1 is WNHNN, CDR2 SYGVQD (reference sequence). Trimming removed 8 bases from V and 2 bases from J, with 15 bases in between. CDR3 length: 14 residues. The CDR3 nucleotides are TGCGCCAGCTCCCTTCACGGGGGTCAAGAGACCCAGTACTTC. It specifies CASSLHGGQETQYF.

The chain employs TRBV29-1 and TRBJ2-5; D is possibly TRBD1 (7 bases). The germline V and J ends were trimmed by 6 bases and 8 bases, with 16 bases remaining between them. The germline gives CDR1 SQVTM, CDR2 ANQGSEA. The CDR3 is 12 amino acids. The CDR3 DNA follows: TGCAGCGTGGACCGACAGGGAGGCACCCAGTACTTC. It specifies CSVDRQGGTQYF.

The V and J genes are TRBV2 and TRBJ1-1; 9 bases map to TRBD1. Losses at the gene ends were 5 bases for V and 8 bases for J; bases not matched to a gene: 12. The germline gives CDR1 SNHLY, CDR2 FYNNEI. The CDR3 sequence is 15 residues long. The CDR3 protein is CASSFNRGQFSEAFF. In DNA form, the CDR3 reads TGTGCCAGCAGTTTTAACAGGGGGCAGTTCTCCGAAGCTTTCTTT.

V usage is TRBV19 and J usage is TRBJ1-1; possibly TRBD1 for D (5 bases). Trimming pared 6 bases from V and 4 bases from J, leaving 21 bases between. Germline loops: CDR1 LNHDA, CDR2 SQIVND (reference sequence). The CDR3 extends over 16 amino acids. In DNA, the CDR3 is TGTGCCAGTAGCCTGTTCTTAGGATCCGGGGGCACTGAAGCTTTCTTT. This translates into CASSLFLGSGGTEAFF.

This chain links TRBV7-2 with TRBJ2-7; 8 nucleotides line up with TRBD1. Germline V CDR1 and CDR2: SGHTA, FQGNSA. The CDR3 spans 16 residues. The V gene end was trimmed by 0 bases and the J gene end by 5 bases; junction bases not matched to a gene: 9. This CDR3 is CASSLAVQGAIDEQYF. The CDR3 bases are TGTGCCAGCAGCTTAGCCGTTCAGGGGGCGATCGACGAGCAGTACTTC.

V gene TRBV3-1 (or the pseudogene TRBV3-2) combines with J gene TRBJ2-7; D unresolved. Germline V gene lookup returns CDR1 LGHDT and CDR2 YNNKEL (reference sequence). The CDR3 is 13 amino acids. V dropped 0 bases and J dropped 9 bases, with 12 bases sitting between them. CDR3 in DNA: TGTGCCAGCAGCCAAGATTGGAGCCTACCGCAGTACTTC. The encoded protein is CASSQDWSLPQYF.

As DNA, the CDR3 is TGTGCCAGCAGCCCAGAAAGGACAGCGAACACCGGGGAGCTGTTTTTT. Translation: CASSPERTANTGELFF. The rearrangement links TRBV5-4 to TRBJ2-2; D is possibly TRBD1 (6 bases). The germline V gene has CDR1 SGHNT and CDR2 YYREEE (reference sequence). V gave up 4 bases and J gave up 0 bases, with 13 bases separating them. The length of the CDR3 is 16 residues.

J is TRBJ2-7 and V is TRBV7-2; a weak D match, TRBD1 (5 bases). Trimming pared 2 bases from V and 4 bases from J, leaving 15 bases between. Germline CDR1 reads SGHTA; CDR2 reads FQGNSA. The CDR3 has 15 residues. The CDR3 sequence: CASSLLPQGMYEQYF. Written as DNA, the CDR3 is TGTGCCAGCAGCTTATTGCCTCAGGGAATGTACGAGCAGTACTTC.

The genes are TRBV6-5 and TRBJ1-3; D is undetermined. The CDR3 runs 15 residues. Germline lookup yields CDR1 MNHEY and CDR2 SVGAGI. Trimming stripped 6 bases from V and 0 bases from J, with 12 bases between. This chain's CDR3 is CASRPTPSSGNTIYF. Here the CDR3 DNA reads TGTGCCAGCAGGCCTACCCCCTCCTCTGGAAACACCATATATTTT.

The V and J genes are TRBV5-1 and TRBJ2-7; maybe TRBD2 (5 bases). The CDR3 contains 13 residues. The germline V gene has CDR1 SGHRS and CDR2 YFSETQ. The V end lost 4 bases, the J end lost 0 bases, and 8 bases lay between the germline ends. The CDR3 protein is CASSSGPSYEQYF. DNA of the CDR3: TGCGCCAGCAGCAGCGGACCCTCCTACGAGCAGTACTTC.

This clone was observed a few times. The rearrangement joins TRBV7-2 to TRBJ1-2, with D hard to call. Trimming removed 0 bases at V and 9 bases at J, with 14 bases between. This CDR3 spans 14 amino acids. CDR1 is SGHTA and CDR2 is FQGNSA in the germline V gene. For the CDR3, the DNA is TGTGCCAGCAGCTTAGCGGGCAGCGGCACCCGCTACACCTTC. It encodes CASSLAGSGTRYTF.

The chain joins TRBV7-9 to TRBJ1-1; 11 nucleotides match TRBD1. Germline lookup yields CDR1 SEHNR and CDR2 FQNEAQ (reference sequence). The CDR3 runs 16 residues. J was trimmed by 1 base and V by 3 bases; bases with no gene match: 4. CDR3 sequence reads: CASSFGQGAANTEAFF. Here the CDR3 DNA reads TGTGCCAGCAGCTTCGGACAGGGGGCGGCGAACACTGAAGCTTTCTTT.

This clone has only a few counts. The rearrangement links TRBV7-2 to TRBJ2-1, with 10 bases lining up with TRBD2. Germline values: CDR1 SGHTA, CDR2 FQGNSA. The CDR3 totals 14 residues. V lost 5 bases, J lost 4 bases, and 2 bases stayed unmatched. Written as DNA, the CDR3 is TGTGCCAGCAGCCCACTAGCGGGATACAATGAGCAGTTCTTC. As protein: CASSPLAGYNEQFF. Combining the CDR3 with reference TRBV7-2 and TRBJ2-1 gives the whole variable domain GAGVSQSPSNKVTEKGKDVELRCDPISGHTALYWYRQSLGQGLEFLIYFQGNSAPDKSGLPSDRFSAERTGGSVSTLTIQRTQQEDSAVYLCASSPLAGYNEQFFGPGTRLTVL.

The genes are TRBV2 and TRBJ1-5; 8 bases are a match to TRBD1. Trimming removed 5 bases from V and 0 bases from J; junction bases left unmatched: 12. Germline V gene sequence: CDR1 SNHLY, CDR2 FYNNEI. The CDR3 length is 18 residues. CDR3 sequence (DNA): TGTGCCAGCAGTCCAGACAGGGGTAATTTGGTTAGCAATCAGCCCCAGCATTTT. It encodes CASSPDRGNLVSNQPQHF.